What follows are 32 T cell receptor beta chains derived from one specimen sequenced in a study. TCRdb called the 5' RACE reads again in MiXCR, with one record for every CDR3 protein. The table shows tens of thousands of distinct CDR3 sequences, with more than 20% occurring only once. The source material was tumor-infiltrating naive CD4+ T cells sorted from the breast tumor. Specified subset: naive CD4+ T cells, CD4+CD45RA+CD25-. Source of these receptors: a female donor with breast cancer.

This clonotype was picked up a small number of times. The chain recombines TRBV12-3 or TRBV12-4 with TRBJ2-2, with D possibly being TRBD2 (6 bases). The CDR3 totals 15 residues. Trimming took 7 bases from V and 1 from J, leaving 13 bases between them. The CDR3 DNA reads as TGTGCCAGCACTCTGGGACTCTGGAACACCGGGGAGCTGTTTTTT. Encoded protein: CASTLGLWNTGELFF.

The chain has TRBV6-2 or TRBV6-3 and TRBJ1-2; D ambiguous. The CDR3 contains 15 residues. In germline, CDR1 is MNHEY, CDR2 SVGEGT. Trimming cost V 4 bases and J 8 bases, with 20 bases left between them. CDR3 in amino acids: CASSLEHGRVKGYTF. CDR3 in DNA: TGTGCCAGCAGTTTAGAACACGGACGGGTAAAAGGCTACACCTTC.

CDR3 amino acids: CSARGLAGINSYEQYF. The CDR3 DNA reads TGCAGTGCTAGAGGACTAGCGGGGATTAATTCCTACGAGCAGTACTTC. This chain joins TRBV20-1 and TRBJ2-7; 11 bases are a match to TRBD2. CDR1 and CDR2 from the germline V gene are DFQATT and SNEGSKA (reference sequence). V lost 1 base and J lost 1; bases outside the gene matches: 6. The CDR3 length is 16 residues.

The CDR3 region has the DNA TGTGCCAGCAGCCAGGGGGTCGGCACTGAAGCTTTCTTT. Translating gives CASSQGVGTEAFF. The gene calls are TRBV5-6 and TRBJ1-1; the match to TRBD1 covers 7 bases. The CDR3 spans 13 residues. Trimming cost V 4 bases and J 4 bases; bases outside gene matches: 4. CDR1 SGHDT and CDR2 YYEEEE come from the germline V gene.

The J gene is TRBJ2-7, the V gene TRBV7-9; possible D gene TRBD2, 6 bases. The CDR3 covers 13 residues. V was trimmed by 5 bases and J by 11 bases, leaving 19 bases between them. The V gene's germline CDR1 is SEHNR and CDR2 FQNEAQ (reference sequence). CDR3 protein: CASSEEAGTPEYF. DNA of the CDR3: TGTGCCAGCAGCGAAGAGGCGGGGACTCCAGAGTACTTC.

This clonotype occurred many times. The V gene is TRBV7-9, the J gene TRBJ2-7; 9 bases are shared with TRBD1. The junction had 1 base not matched to a gene; V was cut back by 5 bases and J by 5 bases. This CDR3 comprises 12 residues. Germline lookup yields CDR1 SEHNR and CDR2 FQNEAQ (reference sequence). The CDR3 is CASSRTGDEQYF. The DNA for the CDR3 is TGTGCCAGCAGCCGGACAGGGGACGAGCAGTACTTC. Variable domain in full (rest from reference TRBV7-9 and TRBJ2-7): DTGVSQNPRHKITKRGQNVTFRCDPISEHNRLYWYRQTLGQGPEFLTYFQNEAQLEKSRLLSDRFSAERPKGSFSTLEIQRTEQGDSAMYLCASSRTGDEQYFGPGTRLTVT.

This clonotype has a count of ten or more. V gene TRBV5-1 combines with J gene TRBJ2-1, with TRBD1 matching over 8 bases. The CDR3 is made up of 15 amino acids. Germline lookup yields CDR1 SGHRS and CDR2 YFSETQ. V was clipped by 4 bases and J by 0 bases; unmatched bases: 3. The CDR3 DNA is TGCGCCAGCAGCGACAGGGGCAGCTCCTACAATGAGCAGTTCTTC. Protein sequence: CASSDRGSSYNEQFF.

The chain joins TRBV2 to TRBJ1-5; D remains unclear. The V and J ends lost 1 base and 5 bases respectively, with 6 bases between them. Germline CDR1 and CDR2: SNHLY and FYNNEI. The CDR3 has 13 residues. CDR3 nucleotide sequence: TGTGCCAGCAGTGAAGTTGGTGATCAGCCCCAGCATTTT. This codes for CASSEVGDQPQHF.

This sequence joins TRBV12-3 or TRBV12-4 and TRBJ2-5; D possibly uses TRBD1 or TRBD2 (6 bases each). The CDR3 consists of 15 residues. Trimming shortened V by 7 bases and J by 5 bases, and 20 bases separated the two germline ends. The CDR3: CASTHVQGGGETQYF. Written as DNA, the CDR3 is TGTGCCAGCACCCACGTACAGGGCGGAGGGGAGACCCAGTACTTC.

V and J are TRBV28 and TRBJ2-2; D not certain. The CDR3 has 14 residues. CDR1 is MDHEN and CDR2 is SYDVKM in the germline V gene. V gave up 7 bases and J gave up 5 bases, with 14 bases separating them. Here the CDR3 reads CASTLELRTGELFF. CDR3 bases: TGTGCCAGCACCCTAGAGCTTAGGACCGGGGAGCTGTTTTTT.

The chain has TRBV4-1 and TRBJ1-1; 8 nucleotides match TRBD1. The trim removed 2 bases at V and 5 bases at J, leaving 10 bases unmatched. The V gene's germline CDR1 is MGHRA and CDR2 YSYEKL. The CDR3 contains 16 residues. CDR3 nucleotide sequence: TGCGCCAGCAGCCAAACTGGCAGGGGGCGGTGGACTGAAGCTTTCTTT. This gives the protein CASSQTGRGRWTEAFF.

This clonotype was seen a few times. The V and J genes are TRBV20-1 and TRBJ2-7; D not resolved. Germline CDR1 DFQATT, CDR2 SNEGSKA (reference sequence). V lost 5 bases and J 2 bases, leaving 16 bases between the germline ends. The CDR3 totals 14 residues. CDR3 protein: CSALTPNRPYEQYF. As DNA, the CDR3 is TGCAGTGCTCTCACCCCTAATCGCCCCTACGAGCAGTACTTC.

The rearrangement links TRBV2 to TRBJ2-1, with TRBD2 matching 14 bases. Germline lookup yields CDR1 SNHLY and CDR2 FYNNEI. With V trimmed by 6 bases and J by 7 bases, 2 bases remained unmatched. CDR3 length equals 14 residues. This chain's CDR3 is CASSGTSGRNEQFF. CDR3 sequence (DNA): TGTGCCAGCAGCGGGACTAGCGGGAGAAATGAGCAGTTCTTC. Looking up the rest from reference TRBV2 and TRBJ2-1 gives the full variable domain: EPEVTQTPSHQVTQMGQEVILRCVPISNHLYFYWYRQILGQKVEFLVSFYNNEISEKSEIFDDQFSVERPDGSNFTLKIRSTKLEDSAMYFCASSGTSGRNEQFFGPGTRLTVL.

Of note for this clonotype: Germline is not matched at one junction end, which may reflect a read error. The chain recombines TRBV12-3 or TRBV12-4 with TRBJ2-5; D gene ambiguous. The CDR3 sequence is 12 residues long. Here the CDR3 reads CTSSPQQETQYF. In DNA, the CDR3 is TGTACCAGCAGTCCGCAACAAGAGACCCAGTACTTC.

This clonotype was counted between two and nine times. This sequence joins TRBV2 and TRBJ2-5; D call uncertain. The CDR3 spans 12 residues. Germline lookup yields CDR1 SNHLY and CDR2 FYNNEI. Trimming removed 8 bases from V and 4 bases from J, with 11 bases in between. Here the CDR3 reads CASSRARETQYF. The CDR3 bases are TGTGCCAGCTCCCGCGCCCGAGAGACCCAGTACTTC.

This clonotype came up a few times. J is TRBJ2-7 and V is TRBV3-1; no definite D call. With 1 base removed from V and 6 bases from J, the gap between germline ends came to 10 bases. Germline V gene lookup returns CDR1 LGHDT and CDR2 YNNKEL (reference sequence). This CDR3 is built from 13 residues. CDR3: CASSQGAEREQYF. CDR3 in DNA: TGTGCCAGCAGCCAAGGGGCAGAGCGCGAGCAGTACTTC.

This clonotype appeared a few times. The rearrangement joins TRBV7-9 to TRBJ2-7; tentatively, D is TRBD2 (7 bases). Germline values: CDR1 SEHNR, CDR2 FQNEAQ (reference sequence). This CDR3 is built from 16 residues. Between the trimmed V and J ends, which lost 2 bases and 2 bases, there was a span of 16 bases. CDR3 residues: CASSLSGAGAAYEQYF. DNA of the CDR3: TGTGCCAGCAGCTTATCGGGTGCGGGGGCCGCCTACGAGCAGTACTTC.

This clonotype has a count of ten or more. The rearrangement links TRBV4-3 to TRBJ2-1; D remains ambiguous. Per germline, CDR1 LGHNA and CDR2 YSLEER. The ends were cut back, 0 bases at V and 6 bases at J, with 6 bases in the middle. CDR3 length equals 13 residues. The CDR3 sequence: CASSQERANEQFF. In DNA, the CDR3 is TGCGCCAGCAGCCAAGAGCGAGCCAATGAGCAGTTCTTC.

This clonotype occurred many times. The chain uses TRBV20-1 and TRBJ2-7, with D possibly matching TRBD1 (5 bases). The CDR3 sequence is 14 residues long. V lost 2 bases and J 4 bases, leaving 15 bases between the germline ends. CDR1 and CDR2 from the germline V gene are DFQATT and SNEGSKA (reference sequence). CDR3 sequence (DNA): TGCAGTGCTAGAAGTCGGCAGGGTTGGTACGAGCAGTACTTC. Residues: CSARSRQGWYEQYF.

This chain links TRBV15 with TRBJ1-1, with 7 bases identical to TRBD1. Germline loops: CDR1 LNHNV, CDR2 YYDKDF (reference sequence). This CDR3 contains 18 residues. J was trimmed by 0 bases and V by 0 bases; bases with no gene match: 10. The CDR3 reads CATSRDWGAQGMNTEAFF. The CDR3 bases are TGTGCCACCAGCAGAGATTGGGGGGCACAGGGGATGAACACTGAAGCTTTCTTT.

This clonotype was counted only a few times. This rearrangement joins TRBV20-1 to TRBJ1-2; 9 nucleotides match TRBD1. Germline V gene lookup returns CDR1 DFQATT and CDR2 SNEGSKA (reference sequence). This CDR3 region has 13 residues. Trimming cost V 6 bases and J 8 bases; bases outside gene matches: 10. CDR3 residues: CSAARGTGRGYTF. The CDR3 DNA sequence: TGCAGTGCCGCGCGAGGGACAGGGAGAGGCTACACCTTC.

This clonotype has more than one count but fewer than ten. This chain links TRBV5-1 with TRBJ1-1; D may be TRBD1 (6 bases). Germline assignment: CDR1 SGHRS and CDR2 YFSETQ. Trimming left V 2 bases short and J 11 bases short, with 16 bases between. The CDR3 runs to 13 residues. Written as DNA, the CDR3 is TGCGCCAGCAGCTTAGGGGGAGGGGATATGGCTTTCTTT. Amino acid sequence: CASSLGGGDMAFF.

The CDR3 region is CSARGHFTDTQYF. The CDR3 DNA follows: TGCAGTGCTAGAGGGCACTTCACAGATACGCAGTATTTT. V usage is TRBV20-1 and J usage is TRBJ2-3; D remains ambiguous. The V gene lost 1 base and the J gene lost 2 bases, with 7 bases spanning the gap. Germline V lookup: CDR1 DFQATT, CDR2 SNEGSKA (reference sequence). The CDR3 is 13 amino acids.

This clonotype has a handful of counts. The chain joins TRBV7-2 to TRBJ1-3, with D maybe TRBD1 (5 bases). V gave up 1 base and J gave up 1 base, with 11 bases separating them. The germline gives CDR1 SGHTA, CDR2 FQGNSA. This CDR3 is 16 amino acids long. As DNA, the CDR3 is TGTGCCAGCAGCTTAGTAGGGGCAGGGTCTGGAAACACCATATATTTT. Residues: CASSLVGAGSGNTIYF. Full variable domain (missing parts from reference TRBV7-2 and TRBJ1-3): GAGVSQSPSNKVTEKGKDVELRCDPISGHTALYWYRQSLGQGLEFLIYFQGNSAPDKSGLPSDRFSAERTGGSVSTLTIQRTQQEDSAVYLCASSLVGAGSGNTIYFGEGSWLTVV.

Of note for this clonotype: Sequence at one end of the junction differs from germline and may be a read error. J is TRBJ1-2 and V is TRBV6-6; D unclear. The CDR3 spans 13 residues. Looked up from germline, CDR1 is MNHNY and CDR2 is SVGAGI (reference sequence). CDR3 DNA: TGTGCCTGCAGTTACGAGAGCCCTTATGGCTACACCTTC. As protein: CACSYESPYGYTF.

This chain joins TRBV2 and TRBJ2-5; D ambiguous. The CDR3 covers 12 residues. Germline V gives CDR1 SNHLY, CDR2 FYNNEI. V was pared by 8 bases and J by 2 bases, with 9 bases between. CDR3 nucleotide sequence: TGTGCCAGCGGGCAGATTCAAGAGACCCAGTACTTC. Translated: CASGQIQETQYF. Drawing the rest from reference TRBV2 and TRBJ2-5, the complete variable domain is EPEVTQTPSHQVTQMGQEVILRCVPISNHLYFYWYRQILGQKVEFLVSFYNNEISEKSEIFDDQFSVERPDGSNFTLKIRSTKLEDSAMYFCASGQIQETQYFGPGTRLLVL.

This clonotype was detected only a few times. The chain links TRBV12-3 or TRBV12-4 to TRBJ1-4; the match to TRBD1 covers 9 bases. V shed 7 bases, J shed 7 bases, and the junction held 7 bases outside the gene matches. There are 14 residues in the CDR3. The CDR3 bases are TGTGCCAGCACTATACAGGGGGCAGGTGAAAAACTGTTTTTT. This sequence encodes CASTIQGAGEKLFF.

This sequence joins TRBV28 and TRBJ2-7, with 9 bases that match TRBD1. V lost 2 bases and J lost 5; bases outside the gene matches: 10. This CDR3 spans 16 amino acids. CDR1 is MDHEN and CDR2 is SYDVKM in the germline V gene. The CDR3 coding sequence is TGTGCCAGCAGTTTAACCCCGGGACAGGGCATCAACGAGCAGTACTTC. This sequence encodes CASSLTPGQGINEQYF.

The chain is built from TRBV27 and TRBJ2-7; TRBD2 agrees at 16 bases. Germline V lookup: CDR1 MNHEY, CDR2 SMNVEV (reference sequence). The CDR3 length is 17 residues. V shed 2 bases and J 5 bases; nucleotides not matched to a gene: 6. CDR3 region: CASSLPGLAGGPHEQYF. CDR3 in DNA: TGTGCCAGCAGTTTACCGGGACTAGCGGGAGGGCCACACGAGCAGTACTTC.

This clonotype was seen a handful of times. This chain uses TRBV24-1 with TRBJ2-3, with D maybe TRBD2 (6 bases). V gave up 2 bases and J gave up 0 bases, with 11 bases separating them. This CDR3 region has 16 residues. The germline V gene has CDR1 KGHDR and CDR2 SFDVKD. This chain's CDR3 is CATSDYKAGSTDTQYF. The DNA for the CDR3 is TGTGCCACCAGTGATTACAAAGCGGGTAGCACAGATACGCAGTATTTT.

The sample holds a few counts of this clonotype. This chain uses TRBV5-5 with TRBJ2-7, with 9 bases aligning to TRBD1. This CDR3 has 15 residues. V was clipped by 5 bases and J by 4 bases; unmatched bases: 10. Germline CDR1 is SGHKS and CDR2 is YYEKEE (reference sequence). The CDR3 nucleotides read TGTGCCAGCAGTGCGGTGAACAGGGGGCAATACGAGCAGTACTTC. It codes for CASSAVNRGQYEQYF.

This clonotype was counted a few times. The chain uses TRBV5-6 and TRBJ1-1, with TRBD1 as a possible D gene (6 bases). The germline V gene has CDR1 SGHDT and CDR2 YYEEEE. CDR3 size: 13 residues. V was trimmed by 7 bases and J by 5 bases, leaving 15 bases between them. The CDR3 loop is CASDKGGATEAFF. The CDR3 DNA follows: TGTGCCAGCGATAAGGGGGGCGCAACTGAAGCTTTCTTT.